The TCR beta chain under discussion was sequenced for a study of T-cell memory formation after mild COVID-19. MiXCR was run by TCRdb on the 5' RACE reads, yielding one entry per CDR3 protein. The sample consists of roughly 240,000 distinct CDR3 sequences, 15% to 20% of them appearing once. Germline assignment: CDR1 ENHRY and CDR2 SYGVKD. The CDR3 is 12 amino acids. V dropped 8 bases and J dropped 1 base, with 9 bases sitting between them. This chain links TRBV10-3 with TRBJ2-7; D might be TRBD1 (6 bases). The sequenced sample was PBMCs or a T cell subset sorted from them (not recorded which). The TCR comes from a man aged 18 to 30 who had mild COVID-19 (a few samples of this study predate the infection). Cell type and time point are not known. For the CDR3, the DNA is TGTGCCATCCGAGGACAGTCCTACGAGCAGTACTTC. It encodes CAIRGQSYEQYF.